This T cell receptor beta chain originates from a study of blood T cells in healthy people across ages. The CDR3 consists of 12 residues. Trimming cost V 2 bases and J 5 bases, with 9 bases left between them. The germline V gene encodes CDR1 SQVTM and CDR2 ANQGSEA. Primed by a sample-barcoded 5' primer and a J-beta primer mix, a second PCR proceeded for about 6 to 11 cycles. In TCRdb, the 5' RACE reads were re-called with MiXCR into one record per CDR3 protein. Of 780,000 or so distinct CDR3 sequences listed, about 61% are singletons. The receptor was derived from a man aged 35-49 years in good health. The sample consisted of blood. J is TRBJ2-5 and V is TRBV29-1; no clear D gene. In DNA, the CDR3 is TGCAGCGTTGAAAGACTTTCGGAGACCCAGTACTTC. Residues: CSVERLSETQYF. Variable domain in full (rest from reference TRBV29-1 and TRBJ2-5): SAVISQKPSRDICQRGTSLTIQCQVDSQVTMMFWYRQQPGQSLTLIATANQGSEATYESGFVIDKFPISRPNLTFSTLTVSNMSPEDSSIYLCSVERLSETQYFGPGTRLLVL.